A single sample is the source of the 12 T cell receptor beta chains below, sequenced in a study of blood T cells in healthy people across ages. A second roughly 6 to 12 cycle PCR used barcoded and J-beta primers. TCRdb re-derived calls from the 5' RACE reads in MiXCR, one entry per CDR3 protein. The table has roughly 790,000 distinct CDR3 sequences, about 40% seen once. Sequencing was performed on blood. All receptors derive from a woman aged 60-75 years in good health.

The chain joins TRBV20-1 to TRBJ2-7; D is tentatively TRBD1 or TRBD2 (6 bases each). Trimming removed 0 bases from V and 1 base from J, with 10 bases in between. Germline CDR1 reads DFQATT; CDR2 reads SNEGSKA (reference sequence). CDR3 size: 14 residues. CDR3 amino acids: CSARDWGASYEQYF. CDR3 nucleotides: TGCAGTGCTAGAGACTGGGGGGCTTCCTACGAGCAGTACTTC.

The chain carries TRBV28 and TRBJ2-3; 10 nucleotides align to TRBD1. Per germline, CDR1 MDHEN and CDR2 SYDVKM. V shed 2 bases, J shed 5 bases, and the junction held 16 bases outside the gene matches. The CDR3 totals 19 residues. The CDR3 loop is CASSLTSTGGRRAGDTQYF. In DNA, the CDR3 is TGTGCCAGCAGTTTAACCTCGACAGGGGGCCGACGGGCTGGAGATACGCAGTATTTT.

In DNA form, the CDR3 reads TGTGCCAGCAGTTTTTATGTGGGAGGAACCTACGAGCAGTACTTC. It specifies CASSFYVGGTYEQYF. The V gene is TRBV27, the J gene TRBJ2-7; the D gene is possibly TRBD2 (6 bases). Germline values: CDR1 MNHEY, CDR2 SMNVEV (reference sequence). Trimming cost V 3 bases and J 2 bases, with 14 bases left between them. The CDR3 length is 15 residues.

DNA for the CDR3: TGTGCCAGCAGCTTGGTCGAAGTTACCGATTACACAGATACGCAGTATTTT. Translated: CASSLVEVTDYTDTQYF. The chain recombines TRBV5-6 with TRBJ2-3; D call uncertain. The CDR3 is 17 residues long. V was trimmed by 0 bases and J by 2 bases, leaving 16 bases between them. Looked up from germline, CDR1 is SGHDT and CDR2 is YYEEEE.

This clonotype was seen a few times. The chain recombines TRBV18 with TRBJ1-5, with TRBD1 matching over 7 bases. The CDR3 runs 16 residues. Unmatched junction bases numbered 7, after V lost 3 bases and J lost 2 bases. From germline, CDR1 is KGHSH and CDR2 LQKENI. Here the CDR3 DNA reads TGTGCCAGCTCACCTGACAGGGAAAATCGCAATCAGCCCCAGCATTTT. Protein: CASSPDRENRNQPQHF. Full variable domain (remainder filled in from reference TRBV18 and TRBJ1-5): NAGVMQNPRHLVRRRGQEARLRCSPMKGHSHVYWYRQLPEEGLKFMVYLQKENIIDESGMPKERFSAEFPKEGPSILRIQQVVRGDSAAYFCASSPDRENRNQPQHFGDGTRLSIL.

Details on this clonotype: A clone one base away is much larger, so this may be a read error. The gene calls are TRBV29-1 and TRBJ2-5, with TRBD1 matching 7 bases. With V trimmed by 3 bases and J by 1 base, 2 bases remained unmatched. The CDR3 totals 13 residues. In germline, CDR1 is SQVTM, CDR2 ANQGSEA. The chain's CDR3 is CSVDRDSQETQYF. CDR3 sequence (DNA): TGCAGCGTTGATCGGGACAGCCAAGAGACCCAGTACTTC. Using reference TRBV29-1 and TRBJ2-5 for the parts outside the CDR3, the full variable domain is SAVISQKPSRDICQRGTSLTIQCQVDSQVTMMFWYRQQPGQSLTLIATANQGSEATYESGFVIDKFPISRPNLTFSTLTVSNMSPEDSSIYLCSVDRDSQETQYFGPGTRLLVL.

About this clonotype: It may be a read error: a sequence one base away is much more abundant. The rearrangement joins TRBV12-3 or TRBV12-4 to TRBJ2-1; 7 bases map to TRBD2. This CDR3 has 15 residues. CDR3 amino acids: CVSTQQAGRHNEQFF. The CDR3 nucleotides read TGTGTCAGCACCCAGCAAGCGGGGCGCCACAATGAGCAGTTCTTC.

This clonotype has more than one count but fewer than ten. This chain joins TRBV20-1 and TRBJ1-2; D call uncertain. Trimming shortened V by 2 bases and J by 3 bases, and 13 bases separated the two germline ends. Germline lookup yields CDR1 DFQATT and CDR2 SNEGSKA (reference sequence). CDR3 size: 14 residues. CDR3 protein: CSARTTARYYGYTF. The CDR3 DNA is TGCAGTGCTAGAACGACTGCTCGGTACTATGGCTACACCTTC.

The chain carries TRBV20-1 and TRBJ1-6; D is possibly TRBD1 (6 bases). The CDR3 sequence is 12 residues long. CDR1 DFQATT and CDR2 SNEGSKA come from the germline V gene (reference sequence). V shed 6 bases and J shed 11 bases, with 14 bases lying between them. The CDR3 reads CSADRWNPPLHF. The DNA for the CDR3 is TGCAGTGCCGACAGGTGGAATCCACCCCTCCACTTT.

This clonotype was detected a few times. The chain uses TRBV24-1 and TRBJ2-1; a possible D gene is TRBD2 (6 bases). The germline V gene has CDR1 KGHDR and CDR2 SFDVKD. V was clipped by 1 base and J by 8 bases, with 11 bases between them. The CDR3 runs 14 residues. The DNA of the CDR3 is TGTGCCACCAGTGATTTCCCGCGGAGGGATGAGCAGTTCTTC. Translating it yields CATSDFPRRDEQFF.

This clonotype occurred a few times. V gene TRBV9 combines with J gene TRBJ2-3; unclear D gene. Per the germline V gene, CDR1 is SGDLS and CDR2 is YYNGEE. Trimming removed 0 bases at V and 0 bases at J, with 11 bases between. CDR3 length: 16 amino acids. CDR3 loop: CASSVATEQSTDTQYF. The CDR3 region has the DNA TGTGCCAGCAGCGTAGCCACTGAGCAAAGCACAGATACGCAGTATTTT.

V gene TRBV7-9 combines with J gene TRBJ1-5; maybe TRBD1 (5 bases). The germline CDR1 and CDR2 sequences are SEHNR and FQNEAQ (reference sequence). V gave up 5 bases and J gave up 9 bases, with 17 bases separating them. This CDR3 comprises 14 residues. The CDR3 here is CASSPGAGRPPQHF. The DNA for the CDR3 is TGTGCCAGCAGCCCCGGGGCAGGGCGACCGCCCCAGCATTTT.